This is a list of T cell receptor beta chains from one sample in a study of T cells in Graves' hyperthyroidism and ophthalmopathy. Via MiXCR, TCRdb re-called the multiplex PCR reads, giving one row per CDR3 protein. The sample lists 550,000 to 650,000 distinct CDR3 sequences, around 13% occurring once. Sequenced input: blood. The source is a woman aged 30 to 39 with Graves' hyperthyroidism that later progressed to Graves' ophthalmopathy. CDR3s leave out the opening cysteine and the closing phenylalanine or tryptophan. The order of the fields is V gene, D gene, CDR3 protein. D genes are given only for firm matches.

TRBV28,TRBD2,ASRLGLAGGSPRHEQY
TRBV5-1,.,ASSFGQEGAGEQF
TRBV27,.,ASSLSLERSYNEQF
TRBV10-3,.,AISGGGGMLVSEQY
TRBV6-4,.,ASRASGAVNTEAF
TRBV19,.,ASSSGETEEAF
TRBV10-3,TRBD1,AANPTGQEAEDYGYT
TRBV5-5,.,ASSVGVILGNTIY
TRBV3-1,.,ASSQGSAVY
TRBV20-1,.,SASGIGDEQF